The count of the clone carrying this T cell receptor beta chain is one. The antigen remains unidentified. Through a sample-barcoded 5' primer and a J-beta primer mix, a second PCR was run for roughly 6 to 11 cycles. MiXCR, run by TCRdb on the 5' RACE reads, gives a single entry per CDR3 protein. This table holds around 1,600,000 distinct CDR3 sequences, 42% found once. This record comes from a study of blood T cells in healthy people across ages. Overall study context: Using template switching, researchers captured about one barcoded beta molecule for each two T cells. Study conclusions and caveats: Changes in expanded clonotypes were possibly confounded, as the CMV status of donors was unknown.

PBMCs numbering at least 6 million were isolated per sample. Sequencing was done on a sample of blood. This receptor was obtained from a woman aged 18 to 35 in good health.

CDR3 amino acids: CASSPTPWDEQFF. The CDR3 DNA reads as TGTGCCAGCAGCCCGACTCCGTGGGACGAGCAGTTCTTC. V and J are TRBV6-2 or TRBV6-3 and TRBJ2-1, with D perhaps TRBD1 or TRBD2 (5 bases each). CDR3 length: 13 residues. Deletions cut 6 bases from V and 10 bases from J, with 16 bases between. Per the germline V gene, CDR1 is MNHEY and CDR2 is SVGEGT.